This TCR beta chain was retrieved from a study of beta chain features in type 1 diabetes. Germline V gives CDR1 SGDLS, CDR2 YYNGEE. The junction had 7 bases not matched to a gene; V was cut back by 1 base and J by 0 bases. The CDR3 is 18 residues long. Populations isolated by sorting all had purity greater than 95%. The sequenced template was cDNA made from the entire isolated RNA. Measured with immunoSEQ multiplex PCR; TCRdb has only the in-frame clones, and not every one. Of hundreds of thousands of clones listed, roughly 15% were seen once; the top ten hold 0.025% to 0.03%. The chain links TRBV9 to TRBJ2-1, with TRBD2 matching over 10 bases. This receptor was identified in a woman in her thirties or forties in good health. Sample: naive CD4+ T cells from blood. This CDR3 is CASSVRGSGGSSYNEQFF. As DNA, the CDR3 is TGTGCCAGCAGCGTAAGGGGTAGCGGGGGGAGCTCCTACAATGAGCAGTTCTTC.